Shown below are 26 T cell receptor beta chains from a single sample sequenced in a study of control samples from healthy donors and cancer patients. Some clones are missing from TCRdb's copy, which holds only in-frame ones; the method was immunoSEQ multiplex PCR. The table includes 100,000 or so clones, 92% detected once. Sequences were obtained from blood. All receptors come from a woman between 18 and 29 years old in good health.

The rearrangement links TRBV3-1 (or the pseudogene TRBV3-2) to TRBJ2-5, with unresolved D. This CDR3 is built from 15 residues. Germline values: CDR1 LGHDT, CDR2 YNNKEL (reference sequence). With 1 base removed from V and 1 base from J, the gap between germline ends came to 10 bases. CDR3 bases: TGTGCCAGCAGCCAAGGGCCGACTGGCCAAGAGACCCAGTACTTC. This sequence encodes CASSQGPTGQETQYF.

This clone is a singleton in its sample. The V and J genes are TRBV15 and TRBJ2-3; D remains unclear. Trimming stripped 6 bases from V and 2 bases from J, with 9 bases between. This CDR3 is built from 13 residues. Per germline, CDR1 LNHNV and CDR2 YYDKDF (reference sequence). The DNA for the CDR3 is TGTGCCACCAGTTCGGTCACCACAGATACGCAGTATTTT. Its translation: CATSSVTTDTQYF.

The CDR3 DNA follows: TGTGCCAGCACCTTGGGAGGGACGCTGAACACTGAAGCTTTCTTT. Its translation: CASTLGGTLNTEAFF. J is TRBJ1-1 and V is TRBV2; D may be TRBD1 (5 bases). The germline V gene has CDR1 SNHLY and CDR2 FYNNEI. This CDR3 has 15 residues. V lost 7 bases, J lost 0 bases, and 15 bases lay in between.

V usage is TRBV14 and J usage is TRBJ2-3; weak D call: TRBD2 (6 bases). CDR3 size: 16 residues. CDR1 is SGHDN and CDR2 is FVKESK in the germline V gene. Trimming left V 1 base short and J 4 bases short, with 15 bases between. This CDR3 is CASSQGIGIAADTQYF. CDR3 nucleotide sequence: TGTGCCAGCAGCCAAGGAATCGGGATAGCGGCAGATACGCAGTATTTT.

This chain joins TRBV5-1 and TRBJ1-5; 7 nucleotides match TRBD1. V dropped 0 bases and J dropped 7; count of bases not matched to a gene: 4. Germline CDR1 reads SGHRS; CDR2 reads YFSETQ. This CDR3 region has 14 residues. The CDR3 DNA reads as TGCGCCAGCAGCTTGGAATGGGACAGCCAGCCCCAGCATTTT. It codes for CASSLEWDSQPQHF.

CDR3 residues: CASSVGLASSYEQYF. Written as DNA, the CDR3 is TGTGCCAGCAGCGTGGGACTAGCGTCCTCCTACGAGCAGTACTTC. This chain uses TRBV5-4 with TRBJ2-7; TRBD2 agrees at 10 bases. The CDR3 totals 15 residues. Losses at the gene ends were 4 bases for V and 0 bases for J; bases not matched to a gene: 4. Germline V gene data show CDR1 as SGHNT and CDR2 as YYREEE (reference sequence). Using reference TRBV5-4 and TRBJ2-7 for the parts outside the CDR3, the full variable domain is ETGVTQSPTHLIKTRGQQVTLRCSSQSGHNTVSWYQQALGQGPQFIFQYYREEENGRGNFPPRFSGLQFPNYSSELNVNALELDDSALYLCASSVGLASSYEQYFGPGTRLTVT.

This clone appeared a few times. In nucleotides, the CDR3 is TGTGCCAGCAGCCAAGATATATCGGGGGGGTACGAGCAGTACTTC. Translating gives CASSQDISGGYEQYF. The chain carries TRBV4-2 and TRBJ2-7; 8 positions agree with TRBD2. Trimming removed 0 bases from V and 4 bases from J; junction bases left unmatched: 5. The V gene's germline CDR1 is LGHNA and CDR2 YNFKEQ. The length of the CDR3 is 15 residues.

The chain links TRBV7-2 to TRBJ1-3; 7 bases fit TRBD1. The CDR3 length is 14 residues. V trimming: 4 bases; J trimming: 4 bases; junction bases outside the gene matches: 4. Germline CDR1 SGHTA, CDR2 FQGNSA. DNA of the CDR3: TGTGCCAGCAGCTCCGGGACAGCCGGAAACACCATATATTTT. The encoded protein is CASSSGTAGNTIYF. Full variable domain (outside the CDR3, taken from reference TRBV7-2 and TRBJ1-3): GAGVSQSPSNKVTEKGKDVELRCDPISGHTALYWYRQSLGQGLEFLIYFQGNSAPDKSGLPSDRFSAERTGGSVSTLTIQRTQQEDSAVYLCASSSGTAGNTIYFGEGSWLTVV.

The rearrangement uses TRBV19 and TRBJ1-2, with D tentatively TRBD1 (5 bases). From germline, CDR1 is LNHDA and CDR2 SQIVND (reference sequence). The CDR3 contains 14 residues. The V and J ends lost 8 bases and 4 bases respectively, with 17 bases between them. The CDR3 reads CASRPRGLVYGYTF. The CDR3 DNA is TGTGCCAGTCGTCCTCGGGGCCTAGTCTATGGCTACACCTTC.

This chain links TRBV6-5 with TRBJ1-5, with D perhaps TRBD1 (5 bases). The CDR3 spans 14 residues. Germline V lookup: CDR1 MNHEY, CDR2 SVGAGI. V lost 0 bases to trimming and J lost 3 bases, with 6 bases between them. The CDR3, as DNA: TGTGCCAGCAGTTACTCAGGGGCCAATCAGCCCCAGCATTTT. Its protein is CASSYSGANQPQHF.

The V gene is TRBV15, the J gene TRBJ1-1; no firm D call. V gave up 3 bases and J gave up 6 bases, with 11 bases separating them. Germline loops: CDR1 LNHNV, CDR2 YYDKDF (reference sequence). CDR3 length equals 13 residues. CDR3 DNA: TGTGCCACCAGCAGTAAGGCCGGGGCTGAAGCTTTCTTT. Translation: CATSSKAGAEAFF.

The gene calls are TRBV5-8 and TRBJ1-1; D remains ambiguous. Germline CDR1 is SGHTS and CDR2 is YDEGEE. The CDR3 is 12 residues long. Trimming removed 1 base from V and 11 bases from J, with 12 bases in between. The CDR3 here is CASSLLGPRAFF. The CDR3, as DNA: TGTGCCAGCAGCTTGTTGGGCCCTCGCGCTTTCTTT.

The chain joins TRBV6-5 to TRBJ1-2, with TRBD1 matching 12 bases. The CDR3 has 14 residues. Germline V lookup: CDR1 MNHEY, CDR2 SVGAGI. The V gene end was trimmed by 6 bases and the J gene end by 8 bases; junction bases not matched to a gene: 7. The DNA of the CDR3 is TGTGCCAGCAGAACCGGGACAGGGGGCAAGGGCTACACCTTC. It codes for CASRTGTGGKGYTF.

V usage is TRBV11-2 and J usage is TRBJ2-7; D is undetermined. Between the trimmed V and J ends, which lost 5 bases and 1 base, there was a span of 6 bases. The CDR3 covers 12 residues. Germline values: CDR1 SGHAT, CDR2 FQNNGV. The CDR3 is CASSLISYEQYF. The CDR3 DNA sequence: TGTGCCAGCAGCCTAATATCCTACGAGCAGTACTTC.

The chain combines TRBV5-1 with TRBJ1-2, with TRBD1 matching over 9 bases. The germline CDR1 and CDR2 sequences are SGHRS and YFSETQ. V trimming: 7 bases; J trimming: 3 bases; junction bases outside the gene matches: 13. The CDR3 has 16 amino acids. CDR3 sequence: CASANSGQGGYYGYTF. CDR3 sequence (DNA): TGCGCCAGCGCTAATTCGGGACAGGGAGGCTACTATGGCTACACCTTC.

This chain connects TRBV6-5 to TRBJ1-5; 7 bases agree with TRBD1. The CDR3 is 15 residues long. The junction had 7 bases not matched to a gene; V was cut back by 6 bases and J by 2 bases. Germline CDR1 and CDR2: MNHEY and SVGAGI. This chain's CDR3 is CASSPTGWGNQPQHF. CDR3 in DNA: TGTGCCAGCAGCCCGACAGGGTGGGGCAATCAGCCCCAGCATTTT.

The chain is built from TRBV24-1 and TRBJ2-7; D is perhaps TRBD1 (6 bases). Between the trimmed V and J ends, which lost 10 bases and 3 bases, there was a span of 21 bases. The CDR3 loop spans 15 amino acids. CDR1 is KGHDR, CDR2 SFDVKD, per germline. CDR3 DNA sequence: TGTGCCACTCAGGCCCCAGGGGCTGGGCTCTACGAGCAGTACTTC. This gives the protein CATQAPGAGLYEQYF.

The rearrangement uses TRBV5-1 and TRBJ1-5, with a tentative D call TRBD1 (6 bases). The CDR3 spans 13 residues. Germline V gene sequence: CDR1 SGHRS, CDR2 YFSETQ. Trimming took off 3 bases at V and 10 bases at J, with 14 bases between the two ends. The CDR3 is CASSSSSGAPQHF. DNA for the CDR3: TGCGCCAGCAGCTCGTCCTCAGGGGCCCCCCAGCATTTT.

This chain links TRBV9 with TRBJ2-1; TRBD2 matches at 10 bases. J was trimmed by 5 bases and V by 0 bases; bases with no gene match: 2. The CDR3 has 15 amino acids. Germline V gene lookup returns CDR1 SGDLS and CDR2 YYNGEE. The CDR3, as DNA: TGTGCCAGCAGCGTAGGAGCGGGAGGGCACAATGAGCAGTTCTTC. As protein: CASSVGAGGHNEQFF.

This clone was found once. V is TRBV19 and J is TRBJ2-1; TRBD1 aligns across 9 bases. The CDR3 spans 15 residues. Germline V CDR1 and CDR2: LNHDA, SQIVND (reference sequence). V lost 8 bases, J lost 4 bases, and 9 bases stayed unmatched. The CDR3 loop is CASRRGDREYNEQFF. The CDR3 DNA reads as TGTGCCAGTCGTAGAGGGGACAGGGAATACAATGAGCAGTTCTTC.

The rearrangement links TRBV7-2 to TRBJ1-3; D ambiguous. Germline V gene lookup returns CDR1 SGHTA and CDR2 FQGNSA. The germline V and J ends were trimmed by 7 bases and 0 bases, with 10 bases remaining between them. The CDR3 is made up of 14 amino acids. This CDR3 is CASIRLDSGNTIYF. As DNA, the CDR3 is TGTGCCAGCATCCGACTGGACTCTGGAAACACCATATATTTT.

The V call is TRBV4-2, the J call TRBJ2-1; D gene uncertain. Per the germline V gene, CDR1 is LGHNA and CDR2 is YNFKEQ. With 3 bases removed from V and 8 bases from J, the gap between germline ends came to 11 bases. The CDR3 extends over 13 amino acids. The CDR3 DNA reads TGTGCCAGCAGCCACCCCGGTGAGGATGAGCAGTTCTTC. Translated, it gives CASSHPGEDEQFF.

The CDR3 coding sequence is TGTGCCAGCAGCCAAAGCTTCGACAGGGAGTATGGCTACACCTTC. It encodes CASSQSFDREYGYTF. The gene calls are TRBV3-1 (or the pseudogene TRBV3-2) and TRBJ1-2; 7 positions match TRBD1. CDR1 is LGHDT, CDR2 YNNKEL, per germline (reference sequence). The CDR3 consists of 15 residues. Trimming at V came to 2 bases and at J to 5 bases, leaving 8 bases not matched to a gene.

The chain links TRBV6-2 or TRBV6-3 to TRBJ2-1; 11 bases line up with TRBD1. After removal of 4 bases from V and 9 bases from J, the junction contained 8 bases not matched to a gene. This CDR3 is built from 15 residues. In germline, CDR1 is MNHEY, CDR2 SVGEGT. The CDR3 coding sequence is TGTGCCAGCAGTTTTCGGACAGGGGGCATAGGTGAGCAGTTCTTC. It encodes CASSFRTGGIGEQFF.

This clone appeared a single time. This sequence joins TRBV19 and TRBJ2-3; tentative D call: TRBD1 (5 bases). Germline values: CDR1 LNHDA, CDR2 SQIVND (reference sequence). The CDR3 spans 15 residues. Trimming stripped 1 base from V and 5 bases from J, with 13 bases between. CDR3 in amino acids: CASSIGSRGGDTQYF. Written as DNA, the CDR3 is TGTGCCAGTAGTATAGGTTCAAGGGGTGGAGATACGCAGTATTTT.

The chain combines TRBV4-1 with TRBJ2-3, with D tentatively TRBD2 (6 bases). The CDR3 covers 15 residues. Trimming removed 3 bases at V and 1 base at J, with 11 bases between. In germline, CDR1 is MGHRA, CDR2 YSYEKL. CDR3 nucleotides: TGCGCCAGCAGCCACTACTGGGGGGGCACAGATACGCAGTATTTT. Translated: CASSHYWGGTDTQYF.